The 11 T cell receptor beta chains below all came from one sample that was sequenced in a study of human T cells and chemical hapten exposure. Time point in this sample: pre-sensitization, week 0. Treatment: therapeutic diphenylcyclopropenone sensitization with weekly scalp DPC. TCRdb processed the RACE reads anew with MiXCR; each CDR3 protein has one entry. The repertoire includes 250,000 or so distinct CDR3 sequences, approximately 7.5% of them detected once, and 0.9% to 1.5% sits in the top ten. This specimen consisted of whole blood, obtained in connection with sensitization to the hapten diphenylcyclopropenone (DPC). These TCRs come from a man younger than 35 with alopecia areata. Some clones in this sample may be carry-over from other donors' samples.

The chain joins TRBV5-1 to TRBJ1-5, with D perhaps TRBD1 (6 bases). The germline gives CDR1 SGHRS, CDR2 YFSETQ. CDR3 length equals 15 residues. V lost 4 bases to trimming and J lost 4 bases, with 15 bases between them. Here the CDR3 DNA reads TGCGCCAGCAGCGGGACGGGACATAGAAATCAGCCCCAGCATTTT. This gives the protein CASSGTGHRNQPQHF. The full variable domain, rest sourced from reference TRBV5-1 and TRBJ1-5, is KAGVTQTPRYLIKTRGQQVTLSCSPISGHRSVSWYQQTPGQGLQFLFEYFSETQRNKGNFPGRFSGRQFSNSRSEMNVSTLELGDSALYLCASSGTGHRNQPQHFGDGTRLSIL.

The chain is built from TRBV7-2 and TRBJ1-2; 9 nucleotides agree with TRBD1. Trimming removed 5 bases from V and 5 bases from J; junction bases left unmatched: 9. Per germline, CDR1 SGHTA and CDR2 FQGNSA. There are 15 residues in the CDR3. DNA for the CDR3: TGTGCCAGCAGCCCAAGAGTGGGACAGGGTTATGGCTACACCTTC. Translated, it gives CASSPRVGQGYGYTF.

The chain joins TRBV6-2 or TRBV6-3 to TRBJ2-4; D not resolved. V was cut by 0 bases and J by 7 bases, with 16 bases left in between. Germline V gene lookup returns CDR1 MNHEY and CDR2 SVGEGT. CDR3 size: 16 residues. The CDR3 loop is CASSYSRILSSNIQYF. CDR3 bases: TGTGCCAGCAGTTACTCGAGAATCCTTTCGTCGAACATTCAGTACTTC.

This clonotype was seen repeatedly, ten times or more. The genes are TRBV20-1 and TRBJ2-2; D is ambiguous. Germline-derived CDR1 and CDR2 are DFQATT and SNEGSKA (reference sequence). V lost 5 bases to trimming and J lost 3 bases, with 19 bases between them. The CDR3 runs 16 residues. The CDR3 loop reads CSALGPIGRDTGELFF. CDR3 DNA: TGCAGTGCTCTAGGGCCCATCGGTCGAGACACCGGGGAGCTGTTTTTT.

This clonotype was counted between two and nine times. The chain employs TRBV27 and TRBJ2-6, with D tentatively TRBD2 (5 bases). V lost 7 bases, J lost 2 bases, and 12 bases lay in between. The CDR3 is 15 amino acids. Germline CDR1 reads MNHEY; CDR2 reads SMNVEV (reference sequence). This chain's CDR3 is CASTQIGAGANVLTF. As DNA, the CDR3 is TGTGCCAGCACCCAAATCGGGGCTGGGGCCAACGTCCTGACTTTC.

A few counts support this clonotype. The chain has TRBV7-2 and TRBJ2-1, with a possible D match to TRBD1 (6 bases). Deletions cut 5 bases from V and 2 bases from J, with 13 bases between. Germline lookup yields CDR1 SGHTA and CDR2 FQGNSA. This CDR3 has 15 residues. The CDR3 protein is CASSVNRDPYNEQFF. For the CDR3, the DNA is TGTGCCAGCAGCGTAAACAGGGATCCCTACAATGAGCAGTTCTTC.

The V and J genes are TRBV7-2 and TRBJ2-7, with D perhaps given as TRBD1 or TRBD2 (5 bases each). With 7 bases removed from V and 2 bases from J, the gap between germline ends came to 9 bases. The CDR3 spans 12 residues. Germline values: CDR1 SGHTA, CDR2 FQGNSA. The CDR3 sequence is CASMGRAYEQYF. The DNA for the CDR3 is TGTGCCAGCATGGGGCGGGCCTACGAGCAGTACTTC. The whole variable domain, remainder taken from reference TRBV7-2 and TRBJ2-7, is GAGVSQSPSNKVTEKGKDVELRCDPISGHTALYWYRQSLGQGLEFLIYFQGNSAPDKSGLPSDRFSAERTGGSVSTLTIQRTQQEDSAVYLCASMGRAYEQYFGPGTRLTVT.

Details on this clonotype: A junction end diverges from the germline sequence, so it may reflect a read error. The chain links TRBV20-1 to TRBJ1-5; D call uncertain. This CDR3 contains 16 residues. Per germline, CDR1 DFQATT and CDR2 SNEGSKA (reference sequence). The CDR3 reads CSARPGVGSFNHPQHF. The CDR3 DNA is TGCAGTGCTAGACCCGGGGTGGGCAGCTTCAATCATCCCCAGCATTTT.

This clonotype appeared many times. In DNA, the CDR3 is TGCGCCAGCAGCTTCCGGGACACGCAAGAGACCCAGTACTTC. It translates to CASSFRDTQETQYF. J is TRBJ2-5 and V is TRBV5-1, with D maybe TRBD1 (6 bases). V lost 2 bases and J 2 bases, leaving 10 bases between the germline ends. The CDR3 is 14 residues long. Germline V gene lookup returns CDR1 SGHRS and CDR2 YFSETQ.

Only a few counts were recorded for this clonotype. This chain uses TRBV7-9 with TRBJ2-7, with 11 bases matching TRBD1. Germline V gene sequence: CDR1 SEHNR, CDR2 FQNEAQ (reference sequence). The CDR3 runs 16 residues. V dropped 5 bases and J dropped 5; count of bases not matched to a gene: 11. CDR3 DNA: TGTGCCAGCAGCCCGCGTCGGACAGGGGGCTTCGACGAGCAGTACTTC. This gives the protein CASSPRRTGGFDEQYF.

This CDR3 is CASSDSGPGETQYF. The DNA for the CDR3 is TGTGCCAGCAGTGATTCAGGGCCCGGAGAGACCCAGTACTTC. The V and J genes are TRBV2 and TRBJ2-5, with a weak D call TRBD1 (5 bases). The V and J ends lost 3 bases and 4 bases respectively, with 12 bases between them. The CDR3 extends over 14 amino acids. From germline, CDR1 is SNHLY and CDR2 FYNNEI.